A selection of T cell receptor beta chains follows, all from one sample in a study of monozygotic twins with inflammatory bowel disease. One entry per CDR3 protein, without DNA, is what TCRdb gives after re-calling the 5' RACE reads. The sample is made up of over 200,000 distinct CDR3 sequences, and the top ten hold around 7.6% of it. The source material was blood. These receptors all stem from a human donor with ulcerative colitis or Crohn's disease, or a healthy co-twin of an affected twin (not recorded which). Each CDR3 is given with its conserved first and last residue.

j_call	v_call	cdr3_aa
TRBJ2-3	TRBV7-9	CASRRGESTDTQYF
TRBJ2-3	TRBV29-1	CSVEGGVLSPDTQYF
TRBJ1-2	TRBV28	CASSFLEGYTF
TRBJ2-1	TRBV5-1	CASSPGTSGSSYNEQFF
TRBJ2-5	TRBV9	CASSTGQGQETQYF
TRBJ1-4	TRBV12-3/TRBV12-4	CASSLLGALNEKLFF
TRBJ1-6	TRBV11-2	CASSLVVAQQGQGSPLHF
TRBJ1-4	TRBV5-6	CASSLGSLGGEKLFF
TRBJ1-5	TRBV28	CASSLGGIQPQHF
TRBJ2-1	TRBV12-3/TRBV12-4	CASSFKADGVKFF
TRBJ1-2	TRBV15	CATSRDRNSEGYGYTF
TRBJ2-5	TRBV11-1	CASSFLGTSGRIQETQYF
TRBJ2-2	TRBV5-1	CASSQQGNTGELFF
TRBJ1-2	TRBV2	CASSAQTGGAGYTF
TRBJ1-5	TRBV20-1	CSARVSTGSSLNQPQHF
TRBJ2-1	TRBV6-1	CASHPRQPYNEQFF
TRBJ1-1	TRBV5-1	CASSLNSWGTEAFF
TRBJ2-2	TRBV18	CASSPQQATGELFF
TRBJ2-5	TRBV7-9	CASSLSSRGETQYF
TRBJ2-7	TRBV5-5	CASAQGLAVYEQYF
TRBJ1-5	TRBV28	CASSPGTGGWSNQPQHF
TRBJ1-1	TRBV6-6	CASRNPGGNTEAFF
TRBJ2-1	TRBV6-5	CASSFRQASYNEQFF
TRBJ1-4	TRBV4-2	CASSPKEGFGEKLFF
TRBJ1-1	TRBV18	CASSPQPGTNTEAFF
TRBJ2-3	TRBV3-1	CASSQAGSGDTQYF
TRBJ2-7	TRBV7-2	CASSLSDFRQYF
TRBJ1-5	TRBV3-1	CASSQGGGPASPGRNQPQHF